Each of the 30 T cell receptor beta chains below was sequenced from the same sample in a study of PD-L1 blockade in urothelial cancer. Data came from immunoSEQ multiplex PCR; TCRdb stores just in-frame clones and leaves some out. Of about 17,000 clones in the sample, 87% were seen once. Sequencing used PBMCs, obtained around atezolizumab (anti-PD-L1) treatment. These receptors were taken from a man in his fifties or sixties with urothelial cancer.

The genes are TRBV28 and TRBJ1-2; D not certain. The CDR3 has 14 amino acids. The ends were cut back, 7 bases at V and 4 bases at J, with 16 bases in the middle. Germline CDR1 and CDR2: MDHEN and SYDVKM. For the CDR3, the DNA is TGTGCCAGCACCCCCCCGAACAGTCTCTATGGCTACACCTTC. Translation: CASTPPNSLYGYTF.

This chain connects TRBV6-1 to TRBJ1-5; D is undetermined. V lost 0 bases to trimming and J lost 6 bases, with 6 bases between them. CDR1 and CDR2 (germline): MNHNS, SASEGT. This CDR3 contains 13 residues. CDR3 DNA: TGTGCCAGCAGTGAAGCGGCTGGTCAGCCCCAGCATTTT. It codes for CASSEAAGQPQHF.

The chain couples TRBV4-3 to TRBJ1-4, with unresolved D. Germline CDR1 and CDR2: LGHNA and YSLEER. The ends were cut back, 1 base at V and 6 bases at J, with 9 bases in the middle. This CDR3 is built from 14 residues. CDR3 coding DNA: TGCGCCAGCAGCCAAGGAATCAGCGATGAAAAACTGTTTTTT. This codes for CASSQGISDEKLFF.

This chain's CDR3 is CASSGTTGGDGYTF. The CDR3 nucleotides are TGTGCCAGCAGCGGGACGACAGGGGGTGATGGCTACACCTTC. The chain recombines TRBV9 with TRBJ1-2, with 9 bases fitting TRBD1. Losses at the gene ends were 3 bases for V and 6 bases for J; bases not matched to a gene: 6. The CDR3 covers 14 residues. Germline CDR1 is SGDLS and CDR2 is YYNGEE.

The rearrangement joins TRBV28 to TRBJ2-2; D unresolved. The CDR3 covers 15 residues. V lost 1 base and J lost 4, with 10 bases in between. CDR1 is MDHEN and CDR2 is SYDVKM in the germline V gene. CDR3 coding DNA: TGTGCCAGCAGTTTATTTGTGCCGGGCACCGGGGAGCTGTTTTTT. Translating gives CASSLFVPGTGELFF.

The rearrangement uses TRBV6-6 and TRBJ2-7; D is perhaps TRBD1 (6 bases). The CDR3 is 15 amino acids. Germline V CDR1 and CDR2: MNHNY, SVGAGI (reference sequence). Trimming stripped 4 bases from V and 0 bases from J, with 13 bases between. The CDR3 nucleotides are TGTGCCAGCAGTTCCGGACAGAAAAGCTCCTACGAGCAGTACTTC. Translating it yields CASSSGQKSSYEQYF.

This clone has only one observation. The chain employs TRBV7-7 and TRBJ2-5; 7 bases map to TRBD1. V dropped 4 bases and J dropped 3; count of bases not matched to a gene: 2. The CDR3 length is 13 residues. Per the germline V gene, CDR1 is SSHAT and CDR2 is FNYEAQ (reference sequence). The DNA of the CDR3 is TGTGCCAGCAGCTCGGGACAGAAAGAGACCCAGTACTTC. Its translation: CASSSGQKETQYF.

The chain uses TRBV5-1 and TRBJ1-2; 7 bases align to TRBD1. Germline CDR1 and CDR2: SGHRS and YFSETQ. The CDR3 is 14 amino acids. V dropped 0 bases and J dropped 5; count of bases not matched to a gene: 4. In DNA, the CDR3 is TGCGCCAGCAGCTTGGAGAGCAGGGGGTATGGCTACACCTTC. It translates to CASSLESRGYGYTF.

This clone came up a few times. This chain uses TRBV7-9 with TRBJ2-3; D remains ambiguous. The CDR3 runs 14 residues. Trimming pared 0 bases from V and 0 bases from J, leaving 4 bases between. Germline values: CDR1 SEHNR, CDR2 FQNEAQ (reference sequence). The CDR3 DNA reads as TGTGCCAGCAGCTTAGCCCGGAGCACAGATACGCAGTATTTT. Amino acid sequence: CASSLARSTDTQYF. The variable domain in full, with the rest retrieved from reference TRBV7-9 and TRBJ2-3, is DTGVSQNPRHKITKRGQNVTFRCDPISEHNRLYWYRQTLGQGPEFLTYFQNEAQLEKSRLLSDRFSAERPKGSFSTLEIQRTEQGDSAMYLCASSLARSTDTQYFGPGTRLTVL.

This chain joins TRBV11-2 and TRBJ1-1; TRBD1 might be the D (5 bases). This CDR3 comprises 15 residues. The V and J ends lost 5 bases and 4 bases respectively, with 17 bases between them. Germline CDR1 is SGHAT and CDR2 is FQNNGV. Written as DNA, the CDR3 is TGTGCCAGCAGCCTCTACCGGCAGGGCGTCACTGAAGCTTTCTTT. Amino acid sequence: CASSLYRQGVTEAFF.

This clone showed up just a few times. The J gene is TRBJ2-2, the V gene TRBV28; 9 positions agree with TRBD2. V was clipped by 2 bases and J by 5 bases; unmatched bases: 0. Germline assignment: CDR1 MDHEN and CDR2 SYDVKM. The CDR3 totals 14 residues. The CDR3 reads CASSLAGGTGELFF. The CDR3 region has the DNA TGTGCCAGCAGTTTAGCGGGAGGGACCGGGGAGCTGTTTTTT.

CDR3 bases: TGTGCCATCAGTGTGGGCCAGGGCCCAGGAATGAACACTGAAGCTTTCTTT. As protein: CAISVGQGPGMNTEAFF. The chain combines TRBV10-3 with TRBJ1-1; the D gene is possibly TRBD1 (5 bases). V lost 4 bases to trimming and J lost 0 bases, with 18 bases between them. The CDR3 is 17 amino acids. Germline V gene sequence: CDR1 ENHRY, CDR2 SYGVKD.

The gene calls are TRBV4-2 and TRBJ2-1, with TRBD2 as a possible D gene (5 bases). Between the trimmed V and J ends, which lost 6 bases and 12 bases, there was a span of 12 bases. The V gene's germline CDR1 is LGHNA and CDR2 YNFKEQ. CDR3 length: 11 residues. CDR3 nucleotides: TGTGCCAGCAGATCGAGGGAAGGGCAGTTCTTC. Encoded protein: CASRSREGQFF.

The V call is TRBV11-2, the J call TRBJ1-5; D unresolved. The V and J ends lost 0 bases and 11 bases respectively, with 8 bases between them. CDR1 and CDR2 from the germline V gene are SGHAT and FQNNGV. CDR3 length: 12 residues. The CDR3 reads CASSLDRGTQHF. Written as DNA, the CDR3 is TGTGCCAGCAGCTTAGATCGAGGGACCCAGCATTTT. Full variable domain (missing parts from reference TRBV11-2 and TRBJ1-5): EAGVAQSPRYKIIEKRQSVAFWCNPISGHATLYWYQQILGQGPKLLIQFQNNGVVDDSQLPKDRFSAERLKGVDSTLKIQPAKLEDSAVYLCASSLDRGTQHFGDGTRLSIL.

This chain joins TRBV5-4 and TRBJ2-1; D may be TRBD2 (6 bases). The CDR3 runs 16 residues. Germline CDR1 and CDR2: SGHNT and YYREEE (reference sequence). V lost 0 bases, J lost 0 bases, and 10 bases lay in between. CDR3: CASSLVRGSSYNEQFF. CDR3 nucleotides: TGTGCCAGCAGCTTGGTGCGGGGTAGCTCCTACAATGAGCAGTTCTTC. Combining the CDR3 with reference TRBV5-4 and TRBJ2-1 gives the whole variable domain ETGVTQSPTHLIKTRGQQVTLRCSSQSGHNTVSWYQQALGQGPQFIFQYYREEENGRGNFPPRFSGLQFPNYSSELNVNALELDDSALYLCASSLVRGSSYNEQFFGPGTRLTVL.

V and J are TRBV18 and TRBJ1-2, with D possibly matching TRBD1 (6 bases). The CDR3 runs to 14 residues. The V and J ends lost 0 bases and 4 bases respectively, with 9 bases between them. Germline values: CDR1 KGHSH, CDR2 LQKENI. CDR3 residues: CASSPPTTGYGYTF. The CDR3 DNA follows: TGTGCCAGCTCACCACCGACGACAGGCTATGGCTACACCTTC.

This clone has only one observation. V and J are TRBV27 and TRBJ2-4; D remains ambiguous. The CDR3 sequence is 14 residues long. Germline values: CDR1 MNHEY, CDR2 SMNVEV (reference sequence). Between the trimmed V and J ends, which lost 5 bases and 0 bases, there was a span of 8 bases. This CDR3 reads CASSRLLAKNIQYF. In DNA form, the CDR3 reads TGTGCCAGCAGTAGACTTCTAGCCAAAAACATTCAGTACTTC.

V gene TRBV6-5 combines with J gene TRBJ2-1; 10 nucleotides agree with TRBD1. The CDR3 runs 15 residues. Germline V gene lookup returns CDR1 MNHEY and CDR2 SVGAGI. Trimming removed 2 bases from V and 5 bases from J; junction bases left unmatched: 3. The chain's CDR3 is CASSYGTGVNNEQFF. CDR3 nucleotides: TGTGCCAGCAGTTACGGGACAGGGGTGAACAATGAGCAGTTCTTC.

The CDR3 is CASSPEPGANVLTF. The DNA of the CDR3 is TGTGCCAGCAGTCCAGAACCTGGGGCCAACGTCCTGACTTTC. This chain connects TRBV6-1 to TRBJ2-6; D not certain. This CDR3 region has 14 residues. Germline V lookup: CDR1 MNHNS, CDR2 SASEGT. Trimming stripped 5 bases from V and 2 bases from J, with 7 bases between.

The chain couples TRBV20-1 to TRBJ2-7; TRBD1 agrees at 7 bases. Germline loops: CDR1 DFQATT, CDR2 SNEGSKA (reference sequence). After removal of 6 bases from V and 5 bases from J, the junction contained 4 bases not matched to a gene. The CDR3 runs to 11 residues. CDR3 residues: CSAKRGHEQYF. The DNA of the CDR3 is TGCAGTGCCAAAAGGGGGCACGAGCAGTACTTC.

The gene calls are TRBV10-2 and TRBJ2-7, with 11 bases lining up with TRBD2. CDR1 is WSHSY, CDR2 SAAADI, per germline. The CDR3 spans 16 residues. V lost 5 bases to trimming and J lost 0 bases; unmatched junction nucleotides: 6. CDR3 DNA sequence: TGCGCCAGCAGTCTTAAGACTAGCGGGATCTCCTACGAGCAGTACTTC. Protein product: CASSLKTSGISYEQYF.

This rearrangement joins TRBV9 to TRBJ2-3; the match to TRBD2 covers 7 bases. This CDR3 has 14 residues. After removal of 7 bases from V and 0 bases from J, the junction contained 5 bases not matched to a gene. Germline V CDR1 and CDR2: SGDLS, YYNGEE. In DNA form, the CDR3 reads TGTGCCAGCTCCAGCGGGATAAGCACAGATACGCAGTATTTT. Residues: CASSSGISTDTQYF.

The J gene is TRBJ2-1, the V gene TRBV25-1, with no clear D. The CDR3 sequence is 12 residues long. Trimming took off 4 bases at V and 6 bases at J, with 7 bases between the two ends. Germline V gene sequence: CDR1 MGHDK, CDR2 SYGVNS. CDR3 loop: CASSVTGNEQFF. The CDR3 bases are TGTGCCAGCAGTGTTACTGGCAATGAGCAGTTCTTC.

This clone was recorded a few times. The chain has TRBV2 and TRBJ2-2; TRBD2 aligns across 10 bases. CDR1 is SNHLY and CDR2 is FYNNEI in the germline V gene. V lost 6 bases to trimming and J lost 11 bases; unmatched junction nucleotides: 6. The length of the CDR3 is 13 residues. CDR3 protein: CASSQRGGGELFF. In DNA form, the CDR3 reads TGTGCCAGCAGCCAGCGGGGGGGCGGTGAGCTGTTTTTT.

The rearrangement uses TRBV5-6 and TRBJ2-2, with 10 bases lining up with TRBD2. V trimming: 1 base; J trimming: 7 bases; junction bases outside the gene matches: 7. Germline lookup yields CDR1 SGHDT and CDR2 YYEEEE. The CDR3 is made up of 16 amino acids. The CDR3 DNA reads TGTGCCAGCAGCTTGACAGCGGGAGGGCGAAGCGGGGAGCTGTTTTTT. Residues: CASSLTAGGRSGELFF.

This chain uses TRBV4-2 with TRBJ2-2; D is possibly TRBD2 (5 bases). This CDR3 comprises 14 residues. Trimming stripped 2 bases from V and 8 bases from J, with 12 bases between. CDR1 and CDR2 (germline): LGHNA, YNFKEQ. CDR3 nucleotides: TGTGCCAGCAGCCAAAAGGTCGGAGGTGGGGAGCTGTTTTTT. The encoded protein is CASSQKVGGGELFF.

This rearrangement joins TRBV18 to TRBJ2-7; perhaps TRBD2 as D (5 bases). The germline V gene encodes CDR1 KGHSH and CDR2 LQKENI. This CDR3 region has 13 residues. The V and J ends lost 2 bases and 5 bases respectively, with 10 bases between them. The CDR3 DNA reads TGTGCCAGCTCACCAACTAGTATCGACGAGCAGTACTTC. Protein: CASSPTSIDEQYF.

The chain carries TRBV19 and TRBJ2-1, with D perhaps TRBD2 (5 bases). V was pared by 7 bases and J by 8 bases, with 15 bases between. The CDR3 is 13 amino acids. Germline loops: CDR1 LNHDA, CDR2 SQIVND (reference sequence). The CDR3 sequence: CASNSWEKDEQFF. The CDR3, as DNA: TGTGCCAGTAATTCGTGGGAGAAGGATGAGCAGTTCTTC.

This clone has only one observation. The chain uses TRBV27 and TRBJ1-1; 7 bases fit TRBD1. Germline lookup yields CDR1 MNHEY and CDR2 SMNVEV (reference sequence). With 7 bases clipped from V and 2 bases from J, the junction kept 4 bases outside the gene matches. The CDR3 extends over 13 amino acids. The CDR3 loop reads CASNRQGNTEAFF. The CDR3 DNA sequence: TGTGCCAGCAATCGACAGGGCAACACTGAAGCTTTCTTT.

The rearrangement links TRBV13 to TRBJ1-3; 9 bases align to TRBD1. The CDR3 is 18 amino acids. Germline-derived CDR1 and CDR2 are PRHDT and FYEKMQ (reference sequence). J was trimmed by 5 bases and V by 3 bases; bases with no gene match: 14. The CDR3 DNA reads TGTGCCAGCAGCTTTATAGGGGACAGGGAAAGGTTTCGAAACACCATATATTTT. Its translation is CASSFIGDRERFRNTIYF.